These T cell receptor beta chains were read from a single sample in a study of cytomegalovirus exposure and HLA in healthy donors. Method: immunoSEQ multiplex PCR; TCRdb's copy keeps in-frame clones and lacks some. This table has some 85,000 clones, around 75% appearing once. Input material: PBMCs. These receptors were collected from a man in his forties in good health and CMV-seronegative. CDR3s include the opening cysteine and the closing phenylalanine or tryptophan. A D gene is named only where the DNA matches it firmly. Not every row has a clone size; where given, it reads once, few, many or a size class.

j_gene	v_gene	d_gene	abundance	CDR3nt	CDR3aa
TRBJ1-4	TRBV5-1	TRBD1	.	TGCGCCAGCAGCAAGGACAGGGTGACTAATGAAAAACTGTTTTTT	CASSKDRVTNEKLFF
TRBJ2-5	TRBV5-6	TRBD2	.	TGTGCCAGCAGCCTCGGGACTAGCGGGGGGGGACTTCAAGAGACCCAGTACTTC	CASSLGTSGGGLQETQYF
TRBJ1-2	TRBV18	.	.	TGTGCCAGCTCACCAGGGGCGAACTATGGCTACACCTTC	CASSPGANYGYTF
TRBJ2-7	TRBV9	.	.	TGTGCCAGCAGCGTAGCCATTGACAGCTCCTACGAGCAGTACTTC	CASSVAIDSSYEQYF
TRBJ1-2	TRBV19	TRBD1	.	TGTGCCAGTAGTGATACAGGGGGCGACTATGGCTACACCTTC	CASSDTGGDYGYTF
TRBJ2-7	TRBV27	.	.	TGTGCCAGCAGTTTCGGGCGGGACTACGAGCAGTACTTC	CASSFGRDYEQYF
TRBJ2-5	TRBV6-1	TRBD2	medium-sized	TGTGCCAGCAGTGAACTAGCGGGGGGGCAAGAGACCCAGTACTTC	CASSELAGGQETQYF
TRBJ1-2	TRBV6-1	TRBD1	.	TGTGCCAGCAGCTGGACAGGGGATGGCTACACCTTC	CASSWTGDGYTF
TRBJ1-1	TRBV5-5	.	.	TGTGCCAGCAGCTGGGGGGACCAGGGTGCCACTGAAGCTTTCTTT	CASSWGDQGATEAFF
TRBJ2-3	TRBV4-3	.	.	TGCGCCAGCAGCCGAAAGAGCGGCTTTGGGGGGACCTACACAGATACGCAGTATTTT	CASSRKSGFGGTYTDTQYF
TRBJ2-3	TRBV9	TRBD1	.	TGTGCCAGCAGCATTCATCAGGGGGCCGTTACAGATACGCAGTATTTT	CASSIHQGAVTDTQYF
TRBJ2-1	TRBV7-2	.	.	TGTGCCAGCAGCTTAGCGCGATCAAGTGAGCAGTTCTTC	CASSLARSSEQFF
TRBJ2-3	TRBV10-3	TRBD2	.	TGTGCCATCAGTGAATCTAGCGGGGGGGCTACAGATACGCAGTATTTT	CAISESSGGATDTQYF
TRBJ1-4	TRBV7-2	.	.	TGTGCCAGCAGCTCCCTCGGAACTAATGAAAAACTGTTTTTT	CASSSLGTNEKLFF
TRBJ2-3	TRBV19	.	few	TGTGCCAGTAGTCCCGGAGATACGCAGTATTTT	CASSPGDTQYF
TRBJ1-1	TRBV6-5	TRBD1	.	TGTGCCAGCAGTCCTCAGGGGGGTGTTACTGAAGCTTTCTTT	CASSPQGGVTEAFF
TRBJ2-7	TRBV14	.	few	TGTGCCAGCAGCCAAGATCTCAACAATCCTTCCTACGAGCAGTACTTC	CASSQDLNNPSYEQYF
TRBJ1-5	TRBV19	.	few	TGTGCCAGTAGTCTCCAGGGCGGAAATCAGCCCCAGCATTTT	CASSLQGGNQPQHF
TRBJ1-1	TRBV14	.	once	TGTGCCAGCAGCCAAGTTCGGGAGACTGAAGCTTTCTTT	CASSQVRETEAFF
TRBJ1-2	TRBV10-3	.	.	TGTGCCACTGCGGTGCGGGAGCATGGCTACACCTTC	CATAVREHGYTF
TRBJ1-1	TRBV27	.	.	TGTGCCAGCAGTTCCTACAGGGAGGGGGACACTGAAGCTTTCTTT	CASSSYREGDTEAFF
TRBJ2-7	TRBV7-2	TRBD2	.	TGTGCCAGCACCCAAGGAGTAGCGGGACCTTTATACGAGCAGTACTTC	CASTQGVAGPLYEQYF
TRBJ2-3	TRBV7-3	TRBD2	.	TGTGCCAGCAGCTTAACAGGCGGGAGCGTAACAGATACGCAGTATTTT	CASSLTGGSVTDTQYF
TRBJ2-3	TRBV25-1	.	once	TGTGCCAGCAGTCCCCCGGGACTTCGGATCACAGATACGCAGTATTTT	CASSPPGLRITDTQYF
TRBJ2-3	TRBV4-3	.	.	TGCGCCAGCAGCCAAGGGACAACTAGCACAGATACGCAGTATTTT	CASSQGTTSTDTQYF